This entry is about one TCR beta chain. The target antigen is unknown. For the second PCR, which ran for about 6 to 11 cycles, a sample-barcoded 5' primer and a J-beta primer mix were used. TCRdb analysed the 5' RACE reads with MiXCR anew, one entry per CDR3 protein. The data contain some 730,000 distinct CDR3 sequences, around a fifth of them singletons. The data were obtained in a study of blood T cells in healthy people across ages. Study background: Researchers report that template switching captured about one barcoded beta molecule per two T cells. General study findings and limits: A conclusive naive versus antigen-experienced comparison was prevented by the unsorted PBMCs. Observed TCR beta diversity per million T cells went down as age went up. This fall followed a roughly linear course with age. Diversity figures based on one million T cells were deemed too low.

The CDR3 runs 14 residues. Germline CDR1 reads WNHNN; CDR2 reads SYGVQD (reference sequence). V gave up 5 bases and J gave up 3 bases, with 12 bases separating them. The clonotype originates from a man between 65 and 85 years old in good health. The genes are TRBV10-1 and TRBJ2-3, with D perhaps matching TRBD1 or TRBD2 (7 bases each). The sequencing input was blood. CDR3 bases: TGCGCCAGCAGTACAGGGGAGGGTACAGATACGCAGTATTTT. Protein: CASSTGEGTDTQYF.